Included here is one T cell receptor beta chain sequence, with context. Antigen unknown. Time point noted: naive CD8 control sorted from an acute-time-point sample. Cells were stained for CD3, CD8 and CD45RO, excluding dead cells. The data belong to a study of CD8 T cells in acute hepatitis C reinfection. The germline CDR1 and CDR2 sequences are SGHAT and FQNNGV. CDR3 length equals 12 residues. V was trimmed by 6 bases and J by 4 bases, leaving 7 bases between them. Measured with immunoSEQ multiplex PCR; TCRdb has only the in-frame clones, and not every one. The profile shows fewer than 40,000 clones, 70% to 90% of them singletons. Study observations and caveats: Follow-up repertoires were missing for chronically infected subjects. Few CDR3s matched those for other epitopes. No group differed significantly in the high NS3-1073 repertoire diversity.

Sequencing input: naive CD8+ T cells from PBMCs. The clonotype originates from a woman under 30 who spontaneously cleared hepatitis C infection. J is TRBJ1-5 and V is TRBV11-2; no clear D gene. CDR3 DNA: TGTGCCAGCAGTTACACGAATCAGCCCCAGCATTTT. Translation: CASSYTNQPQHF.